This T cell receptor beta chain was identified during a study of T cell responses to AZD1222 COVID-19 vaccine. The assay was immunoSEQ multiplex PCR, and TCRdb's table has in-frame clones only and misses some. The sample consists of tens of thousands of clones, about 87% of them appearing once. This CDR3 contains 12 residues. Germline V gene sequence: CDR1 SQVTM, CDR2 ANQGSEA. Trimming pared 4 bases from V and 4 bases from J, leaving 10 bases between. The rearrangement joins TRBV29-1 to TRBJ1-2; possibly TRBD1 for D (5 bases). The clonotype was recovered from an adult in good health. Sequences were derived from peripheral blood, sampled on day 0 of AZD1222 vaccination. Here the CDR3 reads CSVGGLPYGYTF. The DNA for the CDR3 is TGCAGCGTTGGGGGGTTACCCTATGGCTACACCTTC.